This T cell receptor beta chain was captured by sequencing in a study of OX40 agonist ivuxolimab in advanced cancers. As for the study in general: Dose-escalation cases comprised hepatocellular carcinoma, melanoma, renal cell or head and neck cancer.

The CDR3 length is 13 residues. Trimming left V 3 bases short and J 2 bases short, with 10 bases between. CDR1 and CDR2 (germline): GTSNPN, SVGIG (reference sequence). This clone has only one observation. Method: immunoSEQ multiplex PCR; TCRdb's copy keeps in-frame clones and lacks some. The sample has 80,000 to 95,000 clones; 84% are singletons. This specimen was CD4+ or CD8+ T cells sorted from blood, taken in a trial of the OX40 agonist ivuxolimab. The chain joins TRBV30 to TRBJ1-2, with no clear D. This receptor was identified in an adult with an advanced solid tumor such as melanoma, head and neck, liver or kidney cancer. CDR3 nucleotide sequence: TGTGCCTGGAGACGAAGTTCAAACTATGGCTACACCTTC. It codes for CAWRRSSNYGYTF. Together with reference TRBV30 and TRBJ1-2, the CDR3 gives the full variable domain: SQTIHQWPATLVQPVGSPLSLECTVEGTSNPNLYWYRQAAGRGLQLLFYSVGIGQISSEVPQNLSASRPQDRQFILSSKKLLLSDSGFYLCAWRRSSNYGYTFGSGTRLTVV.